What follows are 31 T cell receptor beta chains derived from one specimen sequenced in a study of T cells in Graves' hyperthyroidism and ophthalmopathy. The CDR3 regions of TCR beta were amplified from RNA transcripts. The study used the HTBI primer set for a first-round RT-PCR of the TCR CDR3. TCRdb fed the multiplex PCR reads into MiXCR, producing one record per CDR3 protein. The table lists around 450,000 distinct CDR3 sequences, around 13% of them singletons, with 5% to 6.5% in the top ten. The sample comprised blood. All receptors come from a woman between 18 and 29 years old with Graves' hyperthyroidism.

This clonotype was seen only a few times. The rearrangement links TRBV10-3 to TRBJ2-7; D is unresolved. This CDR3 spans 14 amino acids. CDR1 and CDR2 from the germline V gene are ENHRY and SYGVKD. V dropped 0 bases and J dropped 8 bases, with 14 bases sitting between them. CDR3 region: CAISESGRQRKQYF. CDR3 sequence (DNA): TGTGCCATCAGTGAGTCGGGAAGGCAGAGGAAGCAGTACTTC.

This clonotype appeared a few times. The chain uses TRBV29-1 and TRBJ1-1, with D maybe TRBD1 (5 bases). Germline values: CDR1 SQVTM, CDR2 ANQGSEA. V was shortened by 4 bases and J by 5 bases, with 11 bases between the two germline ends. The CDR3 length is 12 residues. This CDR3 is CSVGLGGTEAFF. CDR3 DNA sequence: TGCAGCGTTGGATTGGGGGGGACTGAAGCTTTCTTT.

This clonotype was detected many times. The rearrangement uses TRBV12-3 or TRBV12-4 and TRBJ1-1; D might be TRBD1 (6 bases). Trimming removed 2 bases at V and 4 bases at J, with 11 bases between. This CDR3 region has 14 residues. This CDR3 reads CASSLRIRGTEAFF. CDR3 DNA: TGTGCCAGCAGTTTAAGGATCAGGGGCACTGAAGCTTTCTTT.

This clonotype was seen a handful of times. The rearrangement joins TRBV30 to TRBJ2-2; D might be TRBD2 (5 bases). V lost 8 bases, J lost 4 bases, and 17 bases lay in between. Germline V gene lookup returns CDR1 GTSNPN and CDR2 SVGIG (reference sequence). The CDR3 is made up of 14 amino acids. The CDR3 DNA is TGTGCCGCCTCACTAGGACTCCTCACCGGGGAGCTGTTTTTT. It translates to CAASLGLLTGELFF.

In its sample, this clonotype was seen many times. The rearrangement uses TRBV2 and TRBJ1-1; D may be TRBD1 (5 bases). Trimming removed 2 bases from V and 13 bases from J, with 20 bases in between. The CDR3 is 14 amino acids. CDR1 and CDR2 (germline): SNHLY, FYNNEI. This chain's CDR3 is CASSELLPGDGVFF. Written as DNA, the CDR3 is TGTGCCAGCAGTGAATTGTTACCCGGGGACGGAGTTTTCTTT. Supplemented by reference TRBV2 and TRBJ1-1, the full variable domain reads EPEVTQTPSHQVTQMGQEVILRCVPISNHLYFYWYRQILGQKVEFLVSFYNNEISEKSEIFDDQFSVERPDGSNFTLKIRSTKLEDSAMYFCASSELLPGDGVFFGQGTRLTVV.

This clonotype was detected ten times or more. The chain is built from TRBV11-2 and TRBJ2-5; possible D gene TRBD1, 6 bases. Germline V gene sequence: CDR1 SGHAT, CDR2 FQNNGV. V was clipped by 5 bases and J by 2 bases, with 12 bases between them. The CDR3 loop spans 14 amino acids. Here the CDR3 DNA reads TGTGCCAGCAGCCTCGGGACACTTCAAGAGACCCAGTACTTC. It translates to CASSLGTLQETQYF.

The table lists this clonotype with many counts. The chain combines TRBV6-1 with TRBJ2-3; D assignment may be TRBD1 or TRBD2 (5 bases each). Germline V lookup: CDR1 MNHNS, CDR2 SASEGT. V lost 6 bases and J lost 2, with 12 bases in between. The CDR3 extends over 14 amino acids. CDR3 in amino acids: CASSLMGPTDTQYF. The CDR3 DNA sequence: TGTGCCAGCAGCCTAATGGGACCCACAGATACGCAGTATTTT.

This clonotype showed up many times. The chain's CDR3 is CASSPGQAGYGYTF. The CDR3 nucleotides read TGCGCCAGCAGCCCTGGACAGGCCGGGTATGGCTACACCTTC. V is TRBV5-1 and J is TRBJ1-2; the match to TRBD1 covers 7 bases. Germline V gene sequence: CDR1 SGHRS, CDR2 YFSETQ. This CDR3 has 14 amino acids. With 4 bases clipped from V and 5 bases from J, the junction kept 8 bases outside the gene matches.

About this clonotype itself: A read error is possible here, since a much larger clone lies one base away. The chain carries TRBV10-3 and TRBJ2-7; perhaps TRBD1 as D (6 bases). This CDR3 is built from 16 residues. Germline CDR1 reads ENHRY; CDR2 reads SYGVKD. V was trimmed by 5 bases and J by 1 base, leaving 18 bases between them. In DNA, the CDR3 is TGTGCCATCAGTAAGAGAATTACAGGGAAATCCTACGAGCAGTACTTC. Residues: CAISKRITGKSYEQYF.

This clonotype was seen repeatedly, ten times or more. The chain's CDR3 is CASSGGRVYRPRETQYF. The CDR3 nucleotides are TGTGCCAGCAGTGGGGGTCGGGTCTACAGACCTAGGGAGACCCAGTACTTC. This chain connects TRBV28 to TRBJ2-5, with D perhaps TRBD1 or TRBD2 (5 bases each). The germline CDR1 and CDR2 sequences are MDHEN and SYDVKM. Trimming shortened V by 5 bases and J by 5 bases, and 24 bases separated the two germline ends. The length of the CDR3 is 17 residues.

V and J are TRBV4-2 and TRBJ2-1; 9 bases line up with TRBD1. The CDR3 contains 15 residues. Per the germline V gene, CDR1 is LGHNA and CDR2 is YNFKEQ. V dropped 1 base and J dropped 6; count of bases not matched to a gene: 4. CDR3: CASSQAAGQGNEQFF. In DNA, the CDR3 is TGTGCCAGCAGCCAAGCAGCGGGACAGGGCAATGAGCAGTTCTTC.

This clonotype was detected many times. V gene TRBV7-9 combines with J gene TRBJ2-5; 13 nucleotides line up with TRBD2. This CDR3 has 19 residues. Germline V CDR1 and CDR2: SEHNR, FQNEAQ (reference sequence). V lost 1 base and J lost 5; bases outside the gene matches: 13. The CDR3 region has the DNA TGTGCCAGCAGCTTAGTCGGACTAGCGGGAGTTCGGGGAAGGGAGACCCAGTACTTC. Its translation: CASSLVGLAGVRGRETQYF.

Points on this clonotype: This could be a read error, since a much larger clone is one nucleotide away. This chain links TRBV3-1 with TRBJ2-2; tentatively, D is TRBD2 (7 bases). The CDR3 runs 17 residues. V lost 1 base to trimming and J lost 2 bases, with 14 bases between them. In germline, CDR1 is LGHDT, CDR2 YNNKEL (reference sequence). The CDR3 coding sequence is TGTGCCAGCAGCCAAGGGGGGGGACAAATCAACACCGGGGAGCTGTTTTTT. The encoded protein is CASSQGGGQINTGELFF.

This clonotype was counted ten times or more. The V and J genes are TRBV7-2 and TRBJ1-1, with a weak D call TRBD1 (5 bases). Germline loops: CDR1 SGHTA, CDR2 FQGNSA. The CDR3 is made up of 13 amino acids. The V end lost 4 bases, the J end lost 4 bases, and 10 bases lay between the germline ends. DNA of the CDR3: TGTGCCAGCAGCTGGGGGGACCTCACTGAAGCTTTCTTT. This translates into CASSWGDLTEAFF.

This clonotype was counted many times. V gene TRBV6-2 or TRBV6-3 combines with J gene TRBJ1-2; D is ambiguous. This CDR3 contains 14 residues. Per germline, CDR1 MNHEY and CDR2 SVGEGT. Trimming cost V 0 bases and J 6 bases, with 11 bases left between them. CDR3 coding DNA: TGTGCCAGCAGTTACTCCGCATGGGGTAATGGCTACACCTTC. It encodes CASSYSAWGNGYTF.

This clonotype was found a few times. V usage is TRBV10-3 and J usage is TRBJ2-7; TRBD1 matches 7 bases. The J call is uncertain, as TRBJ2-1 better fits the DNA end. From germline, CDR1 is ENHRY and CDR2 SYGVKD. The CDR3 sequence is 12 residues long. The CDR3 protein is CAIRDRTYEQFF. The CDR3 DNA is TGTGCCATCAGGGACAGGACCTACGAGCAGTTCTTC.

The V and J genes are TRBV13 and TRBJ1-6; the match to TRBD1 covers 9 bases. This CDR3 has 16 amino acids. V shed 5 bases, J shed 6 bases, and the junction held 8 bases outside the gene matches. Germline CDR1 PRHDT, CDR2 FYEKMQ (reference sequence). As DNA, the CDR3 is TGTGCCAGCAGCATAGTTGGGACAGGGCGTAATTCACCCCTCCACTTT. Translation: CASSIVGTGRNSPLHF.

The chain recombines TRBV12-3 or TRBV12-4 with TRBJ1-4, with a weak D call TRBD1 (6 bases). The V and J ends lost 4 bases and 7 bases respectively, with 10 bases between them. The CDR3 consists of 13 residues. CDR3 residues: CASSYGQPEKLFF. CDR3 sequence (DNA): TGTGCCAGCAGTTATGGACAGCCTGAAAAACTGTTTTTT.

Many counts were recorded for this clonotype. The chain carries TRBV5-6 and TRBJ1-5; D is undetermined. CDR1 SGHDT and CDR2 YYEEEE come from the germline V gene. The CDR3 runs 14 residues. Trimming cost V 4 bases and J 2 bases, with 10 bases left between them. This CDR3 reads CASSPRTGNQPQHF. The CDR3 DNA is TGTGCCAGCAGCCCTCGGACGGGCAATCAGCCCCAGCATTTT.

The sample holds a few counts of this clonotype. J is TRBJ1-6 and V is TRBV7-3; 8 positions agree with TRBD1. V dropped 3 bases and J dropped 1; count of bases not matched to a gene: 11. The CDR3 length is 19 residues. The germline gives CDR1 SGHTA, CDR2 FQGTGA. The CDR3 nucleotides are TGTGCCAGCAGCTTTTTCCAGGGGGCTTTGGGGTCCTATAATTCACCCCTCCACTTT. Translated: CASSFFQGALGSYNSPLHF. Using reference TRBV7-3 and TRBJ1-6 for the parts outside the CDR3, the full variable domain is GAGVSQTPSNKVTEKGKYVELRCDPISGHTALYWYRQSLGQGPEFLIYFQGTGAADDSGLPNDRFFAVRPEGSVSTLKIQRTERGDSAVYLCASSFFQGALGSYNSPLHFGNGTRLTVT.

The rearrangement uses TRBV19 and TRBJ2-2, with 9 positions matching TRBD1. The CDR3 loop spans 16 amino acids. With 3 bases clipped from V and 5 bases from J, the junction kept 7 bases outside the gene matches. Germline CDR1 reads LNHDA; CDR2 reads SQIVND (reference sequence). CDR3 region: CASSINRGPRTGELFF. The CDR3 DNA reads TGTGCCAGTAGTATCAACAGGGGGCCAAGGACCGGGGAGCTGTTTTTT.

This clonotype was detected a few times. The rearrangement links TRBV9 to TRBJ2-7; 9 positions agree with TRBD1. The CDR3 sequence is 18 residues long. The germline V gene has CDR1 SGDLS and CDR2 YYNGEE. The ends lost 0 bases at V and 1 base at J; junction bases unmatched: 11. CDR3 DNA sequence: TGTGCCAGCAGCGTAGAAGTGAGCGACAGGGGGATTTCCTACGAGCAGTACTTC. Amino acid sequence: CASSVEVSDRGISYEQYF.

This clonotype has more than one count but fewer than ten. The V gene is TRBV11-2, the J gene TRBJ2-1, with 9 bases lining up with TRBD2. The CDR3 totals 19 residues. Germline V CDR1 and CDR2: SGHAT, FQNNGV. Trimming at V came to 6 bases and at J to 7 bases, leaving 22 bases not matched to a gene. CDR3 sequence: CASSWAGGGGGGGGNEQFF. CDR3 sequence (DNA): TGTGCCAGCAGTTGGGCGGGGGGGGGGGGGGGGGGGGGGGGGAATGAGCAGTTCTTC.

This clonotype was observed a few times. The chain recombines TRBV5-1 with TRBJ2-2, with TRBD2 matching over 12 bases. Trimming removed 2 bases from V and 7 bases from J; junction bases left unmatched: 6. The germline CDR1 and CDR2 sequences are SGHRS and YFSETQ. The CDR3 is made up of 16 amino acids. CDR3: CASSFTSGRSVGELFF. CDR3 coding DNA: TGCGCCAGCAGCTTTACTAGCGGGAGGTCGGTCGGGGAGCTGTTTTTT.

On this clonotype: A clone one base away is much larger, so this may be a read error. V usage is TRBV12-3 or TRBV12-4 and J usage is TRBJ1-1; a weak D match, TRBD1 (6 bases). V lost 7 bases, J lost 0 bases, and 15 bases lay in between. The CDR3 length is 15 residues. Here the CDR3 reads CASTLSRGLNTEAFF. The CDR3 nucleotides are TGTGCCAGCACTCTTAGCAGGGGCTTGAACACTGAAGCTTTCTTT.

Ten or more counts support this clonotype. The rearrangement uses TRBV11-2 and TRBJ2-7; 9 bases are a match to TRBD2. With V trimmed by 2 bases and J by 5 bases, 4 bases remained unmatched. The CDR3 extends over 14 amino acids. The germline gives CDR1 SGHAT, CDR2 FQNNGV. The CDR3 nucleotides read TGTGCCAGCAGCTTAAGGTCTAGCGGGAACGAGCAGTACTTC. Encoded protein: CASSLRSSGNEQYF.

This clonotype was seen at least ten times. The CDR3 loop is CASSLVRGNEQYF. DNA for the CDR3: TGTGCCAGCAGTTTAGTAAGAGGGAACGAGCAGTACTTC. This chain uses TRBV12-3 or TRBV12-4 with TRBJ2-7; tentative D call: TRBD2 (5 bases). The V and J ends lost 1 base and 5 bases respectively, with 9 bases between them. The CDR3 runs 13 residues.

This clonotype has at least ten counts. The rearrangement links TRBV12-3 or TRBV12-4 to TRBJ1-2; D may be TRBD1 (6 bases). The V gene lost 3 bases and the J gene lost 7 bases, with 15 bases spanning the gap. This CDR3 is 14 amino acids long. CDR3 coding DNA: TGTGCCAGCAGTTTCCGGGGGGCGCTCTCTGGCTACACCTTC. Amino acids: CASSFRGALSGYTF.

This clonotype showed up many times. The chain joins TRBV9 to TRBJ1-2; no clear D gene. Per germline, CDR1 SGDLS and CDR2 YYNGEE. The CDR3 length is 16 residues. V was pared by 0 bases and J by 0 bases, with 12 bases between. The CDR3 sequence: CASSVELAEANYGYTF. CDR3 bases: TGTGCCAGCAGCGTAGAACTGGCAGAAGCTAACTATGGCTACACCTTC.

This clonotype came up a few times. The rearrangement joins TRBV5-5 to TRBJ2-1; 9 nucleotides line up with TRBD1. This CDR3 has 15 amino acids. V lost 4 bases, J lost 3 bases, and 5 bases stayed unmatched. Germline V gene sequence: CDR1 SGHKS, CDR2 YYEKEE (reference sequence). This chain's CDR3 is CASSMPGQGYNEQFF. The CDR3 DNA sequence: TGTGCCAGCAGCATGCCGGGACAGGGCTACAATGAGCAGTTCTTC.

A few counts support this clonotype. The V and J genes are TRBV4-3 and TRBJ1-6; no clear D gene. V lost 1 base to trimming and J lost 5 bases, with 9 bases between them. The CDR3 is made up of 15 amino acids. Germline V CDR1 and CDR2: LGHNA, YSLEER. The CDR3: CASSQGRGNNSPLHF. The CDR3, as DNA: TGCGCCAGCAGCCAAGGCAGAGGGAATAATTCACCCCTCCACTTT.